The 26 T cell receptor beta chains below come from one sample, sequenced in a study of T cell repertoires in cytomegalovirus infection. TCRdb used MiXCR to reprocess the reads, holding one entry per CDR3 protein. The sample carries approximately 550,000 distinct CDR3 sequences, 15% to 20% recorded once. The specimen was CD8+ T cells from PBMCs. These receptors came from a human donor in good health (CMV status not recorded). Some clones in this sample may be carry-over from other donors' samples.

The sample holds many counts of this clonotype. The rearrangement links TRBV6-5 to TRBJ2-2; 8 nucleotides agree with TRBD2. The J segment lost 6 bases and the V segment lost 7 bases, leaving 7 bases of the junction unmatched. From germline, CDR1 is MNHEY and CDR2 SVGAGI. The CDR3 is 14 residues long. CDR3: CASTPAGVAGELFF. In nucleotides, the CDR3 is TGTGCCAGCACCCCAGCGGGGGTAGCCGGGGAGCTGTTTTTT.

This clonotype was seen at least ten times. The gene calls are TRBV12-5 and TRBJ1-1; possibly TRBD1 for D (6 bases). Per the germline V gene, CDR1 is LGHNT and CDR2 is FRNRAP. CDR3 length: 14 residues. V was cut by 6 bases and J by 1 base, with 12 bases left in between. CDR3 amino acids: CASGTGQRNTEAFF. The CDR3 DNA follows: TGTGCTAGTGGCACGGGACAAAGGAACACTGAAGCTTTCTTT.

V and J are TRBV27 and TRBJ2-1, with 9 nucleotides matching TRBD1. CDR3 size: 16 residues. V lost 5 bases to trimming and J lost 4 bases; unmatched junction nucleotides: 9. Germline values: CDR1 MNHEY, CDR2 SMNVEV (reference sequence). The CDR3 DNA is TGTGCCAGCAGTCCCCTAGGGGACAGGGCTTACAATGAGCAGTTCTTC. It is translated as CASSPLGDRAYNEQFF.

In its sample, this clonotype was seen many times. V gene TRBV7-3 combines with J gene TRBJ2-3, with 9 bases fitting TRBD2. The germline gives CDR1 SGHTA, CDR2 FQGTGA. The CDR3 is made up of 16 amino acids. The V and J ends lost 4 bases and 2 bases, in that order; junction bases with no gene match: 7. Written as DNA, the CDR3 is TGTGCCAGCAGCTCCGGGACTAGCTCATCCACAGATACGCAGTATTTT. This codes for CASSSGTSSSTDTQYF.

The chain has TRBV9 and TRBJ2-1; 13 bases map to TRBD2. CDR1 is SGDLS and CDR2 is YYNGEE in the germline V gene. CDR3 size: 15 residues. J gave up 9 bases and V 2 bases, and 5 bases lay outside the gene matches. The CDR3 DNA follows: TGTGCCAGCAGCGTCACTAGCGGGGGGGCCAGTGAGCAGTTCTTC. It specifies CASSVTSGGASEQFF. Together with reference TRBV9 and TRBJ2-1, the CDR3 gives the full variable domain: DSGVTQTPKHLITATGQRVTLRCSPRSGDLSVYWYQQSLDQGLQFLIQYYNGEERAKGNILERFSAQQFPDLHSELNLSSLELGDSALYFCASSVTSGGASEQFFGPGTRLTVL.

This clonotype occurred many times. J is TRBJ2-7 and V is TRBV10-2, with a possible D match to TRBD1 (7 bases). There are 13 residues in the CDR3. V lost 7 bases and J lost 4, with 14 bases in between. Germline CDR1 and CDR2: WSHSY and SAAADI. CDR3 bases: TGCGCCAGCAACACAGGGGAGGAGTACGAGCAGTACTTC. Residues: CASNTGEEYEQYF.

This clonotype was detected many times. V usage is TRBV4-2 and J usage is TRBJ2-7; TRBD2 aligns across 7 bases. The CDR3 covers 15 residues. Germline lookup yields CDR1 LGHNA and CDR2 YNFKEQ. V dropped 0 bases and J dropped 4; count of bases not matched to a gene: 6. DNA of the CDR3: TGTGCCAGCAGCCAAGAATGGATGGGGGGGTACGAGCAGTACTTC. Amino acid sequence: CASSQEWMGGYEQYF.

The chain is built from TRBV2 and TRBJ2-3; 7 bases are shared with TRBD1. The CDR3 covers 14 residues. With 7 bases clipped from V and 5 bases from J, the junction kept 9 bases outside the gene matches. Germline CDR1 SNHLY, CDR2 FYNNEI. For the CDR3, the DNA is TGTGCCAGCATCCCCGGGACAGAAATAGATACGCAGTATTTT. Its protein is CASIPGTEIDTQYF.

This clonotype was seen repeatedly, ten times or more. The V call is TRBV20-1, the J call TRBJ2-3; maybe TRBD1 (6 bases). V was clipped by 0 bases and J by 0 bases, with 19 bases between them. The V gene's germline CDR1 is DFQATT and CDR2 SNEGSKA (reference sequence). The CDR3 spans 18 residues. The CDR3 spells CSARDREGEFSSTDTQYF. The CDR3 nucleotides read TGCAGTGCTAGAGATCGAGAGGGGGAGTTCTCTAGCACAGATACGCAGTATTTT.

This clonotype was counted at least ten times. The chain uses TRBV19 and TRBJ2-1, with 7 bases identical to TRBD2. The CDR3 has 17 amino acids. Germline V gives CDR1 LNHDA, CDR2 SQIVND (reference sequence). The V segment lost 0 bases and the J segment 4 bases; nucleotides outside the gene matches: 9. DNA for the CDR3: TGTGCCAGTAGTATAGAGCTAGCGGCGTTCGAATACAATGAGCAGTTCTTC. Translating it yields CASSIELAAFEYNEQFF.

This clonotype was counted a few times. The chain has TRBV6-6 and TRBJ1-1, with D unclear. CDR3 size: 11 residues. Germline V gene sequence: CDR1 MNHNY, CDR2 SVGAGI (reference sequence). V lost 7 bases and J lost 2, with 5 bases in between. This CDR3 is CASNRNTEAFF. CDR3 DNA: TGTGCCAGCAACAGAAACACTGAAGCTTTCTTT.

This clonotype appeared many times. Sequence at one end of the junction differs from germline and may be a read error. The rearrangement joins TRBV28 to TRBJ2-7; D is uncertain. The CDR3 is 12 residues long. The germline gives CDR1 MDHEN, CDR2 SYDVKM. The CDR3 loop reads CASSIWTYEQYF. In DNA form, the CDR3 reads TGTGCCAGCAGTATATGGACCTACGAGCAGTACTTC. The whole variable domain, filled in from reference TRBV28 and TRBJ2-7, reads DVKVTQSSRYLVKRTGEKVFLECVQDMDHENMFWYRQDPGLGLRLIYFSYDVKMKEKGDIPEGYSVSREKKERFSLILESASTNQTSMYLCASSIWTYEQYFGPGTRLTVT.

The gene calls are TRBV9 and TRBJ2-1; D is undetermined. CDR1 and CDR2 from the germline V gene are SGDLS and YYNGEE. Between the trimmed V and J ends, which lost 0 bases and 0 bases, there was a span of 7 bases. The CDR3 totals 15 residues. This CDR3 reads CASSVEPGSYNEQFF. CDR3 DNA sequence: TGTGCCAGCAGCGTAGAGCCAGGCTCCTACAATGAGCAGTTCTTC.

This clonotype was observed many times. The rearrangement uses TRBV27 and TRBJ2-7; no definite D call. Germline CDR1 MNHEY, CDR2 SMNVEV (reference sequence). The CDR3 is made up of 14 amino acids. V was pared by 5 bases and J by 4 bases, with 15 bases between. The CDR3 sequence: CASSPTGFQYEQYF. DNA for the CDR3: TGTGCCAGCAGTCCCACGGGCTTTCAGTACGAGCAGTACTTC.

This rearrangement joins TRBV4-1 to TRBJ2-5; D gene uncertain. The ends were cut back, 3 bases at V and 7 bases at J, with 24 bases in the middle. Germline V lookup: CDR1 MGHRA, CDR2 YSYEKL. The CDR3 loop spans 17 amino acids. The CDR3 sequence: CASSQEGSSSPARTQYF. DNA of the CDR3: TGCGCCAGCAGCCAGGAAGGGTCGTCCTCACCTGCGAGGACCCAGTACTTC.

CDR3 nucleotide sequence: TGTGCCAGCAACCCCGGTAACAGGCAAGAGACCCAGTACTTC. Its protein product is CASNPGNRQETQYF. This chain uses TRBV9 with TRBJ2-5; the D gene is possibly TRBD1 (5 bases). CDR1 and CDR2 (germline): SGDLS, YYNGEE. The CDR3 has 14 amino acids. Trimming left V 6 bases short and J 2 bases short, with 14 bases between.

This clonotype was counted between two and nine times. The V gene is TRBV3-1, the J gene TRBJ1-1; a weak D match, TRBD1 (6 bases). Looked up from germline, CDR1 is LGHDT and CDR2 is YNNKEL (reference sequence). This CDR3 region has 13 residues. V was clipped by 6 bases and J by 3 bases, with 11 bases between them. The CDR3 DNA reads TGTGCCAGCAGACTGGGGGCTTACACTGAAGCTTTCTTT. This encodes CASRLGAYTEAFF. Full variable domain (remainder filled in from reference TRBV3-1 and TRBJ1-1): DTAVSQTPKYLVTQMGNDKSIKCEQNLGHDTMYWYKQDSKKFLKIMFSYNNKELIINETVPNRFSPKSPDKAHLNLHINSLELGDSAVYFCASRLGAYTEAFFGQGTRLTVV.

This clonotype was counted a few times. This chain links TRBV27 with TRBJ1-1; D is perhaps TRBD1 (6 bases). Deletions cut 8 bases from V and 3 bases from J, with 13 bases between. Germline V gives CDR1 MNHEY, CDR2 SMNVEV (reference sequence). The length of the CDR3 is 13 residues. Here the CDR3 reads CASGGGGDTEAFF. The DNA of the CDR3 is TGTGCCAGCGGGGGAGGGGGGGACACTGAAGCTTTCTTT.

This clonotype was observed many times. This chain links TRBV6-1 with TRBJ2-3; the D is unclear. This CDR3 has 14 amino acids. With 5 bases removed from V and 5 bases from J, the gap between germline ends came to 14 bases. CDR1 is MNHNS and CDR2 is SASEGT in the germline V gene. CDR3 sequence: CASSPRALRDTQYF. CDR3 nucleotide sequence: TGTGCCAGCAGTCCCCGGGCCCTTCGAGATACGCAGTATTTT.

This clonotype was observed a few times. The V gene is TRBV5-1, the J gene TRBJ1-2, with TRBD1 matching 8 bases. Germline CDR1 reads SGHRS; CDR2 reads YFSETQ. V was clipped by 3 bases and J by 8 bases; unmatched bases: 15. The CDR3 has 16 residues. The CDR3 sequence is CASSWAAQRTGRGYTF. In nucleotides, the CDR3 is TGCGCCAGCAGCTGGGCCGCCCAAAGGACAGGGCGAGGCTACACCTTC.

This clonotype was detected many times. The chain carries TRBV6-1 and TRBJ2-2, with unresolved D. V lost 5 bases to trimming and J lost 7 bases, with 14 bases between them. The CDR3 contains 14 residues. From germline, CDR1 is MNHNS and CDR2 SASEGT. The CDR3, as DNA: TGTGCCAGCAGTCTCCAAGGGTATTACGGGGAGCTGTTTTTT. The encoded protein is CASSLQGYYGELFF.

The V and J genes are TRBV27 and TRBJ1-5; D call uncertain. Trimming shortened V by 5 bases and J by 0 bases, and 8 bases separated the two germline ends. The CDR3 loop spans 14 amino acids. The germline CDR1 and CDR2 sequences are MNHEY and SMNVEV (reference sequence). CDR3 nucleotide sequence: TGTGCCAGCAGTCCACAGATTAGCAATCAGCCCCAGCATTTT. This sequence encodes CASSPQISNQPQHF.

This clonotype has a count of ten or more. This sequence joins TRBV11-2 and TRBJ1-2, with D perhaps TRBD1 (6 bases). The CDR3 length is 16 residues. Trimming pared 1 base from V and 7 bases from J, leaving 19 bases between. From germline, CDR1 is SGHAT and CDR2 FQNNGV. The CDR3 sequence: CASSLGFSGTRVGYTF. The CDR3 DNA is TGTGCCAGCAGCTTAGGATTTTCCGGGACAAGGGTTGGCTACACCTTC.

This clonotype came up many times. The gene calls are TRBV29-1 and TRBJ2-1; 13 positions match TRBD2. The germline V gene encodes CDR1 SQVTM and CDR2 ANQGSEA. There are 15 residues in the CDR3. After removal of 6 bases from V and 10 bases from J, the junction contained 12 bases not matched to a gene. This CDR3 is CSVTPRTSGGREQFF. The CDR3 DNA reads as TGCAGCGTAACCCCTCGGACTAGCGGGGGACGGGAGCAGTTCTTC.

This clonotype was counted ten times or more. The rearrangement links TRBV6-6 to TRBJ2-7; D unclear. Germline CDR1 reads MNHNY; CDR2 reads SVGAGI (reference sequence). Trimming cost V 3 bases and J 0 bases, with 9 bases left between them. The CDR3 length is 14 residues. As DNA, the CDR3 is TGTGCCAGCAGTTATAGGCAAATCTCCTACGAGCAGTACTTC. As protein: CASSYRQISYEQYF.

This clonotype was recorded many times. The chain joins TRBV7-8 to TRBJ2-2; D is possibly TRBD1 or TRBD2 (6 bases each). This CDR3 is 15 amino acids long. V lost 5 bases to trimming and J lost 5 bases, with 15 bases between them. The germline CDR1 and CDR2 sequences are SGHVS and FQNEAQ. DNA of the CDR3: TGTGCCAGCAGCCCCCTAGCGAGGGGGACCGGGGAGCTGTTTTTT. Its translation is CASSPLARGTGELFF.